These 3 T cell receptor beta chains came from one sample sequenced in a study of blood T cell repertoires in COVID-19 (dated by TCRdb to about 2020). Preparation of the library involved the immunoSEQ multiplex PCR assay. TCRdb stores this immuneACCESS table with in-frame sequences only. Part of the clones is absent; in the studies checked, under half of the shortfall reflects unresolved V genes, and no reason is known for the rest. Present in this sample are some 70,000 clones, around nine tenths of which were seen just once. The top ten clones comprise under 7% of the sample. Material: peripheral blood. The receptor source for this set is a man aged 45-60 years with active COVID-19.

The gene calls are TRBV30 and TRBJ1-4; no definite D call. The CDR3 is 15 amino acids. The germline V and J ends were trimmed by 3 bases and 3 bases, with 14 bases remaining between them. The germline CDR1 and CDR2 sequences are GTSNPN and SVGIG (reference sequence). CDR3 bases: TGTGCCTGGAGCAAGGACCTCGGGGCTAATGAAAAACTGTTTTTT. This gives the protein CAWSKDLGANEKLFF.

The rearrangement joins TRBV7-9 to TRBJ2-1, with 9 nucleotides matching TRBD2. CDR3 size: 15 residues. Looked up from germline, CDR1 is SEHNR and CDR2 is FQNEAQ (reference sequence). J was trimmed by 6 bases and V by 0 bases; bases with no gene match: 3. CDR3 region: CASSLAASGVNEQFF. The CDR3 region has the DNA TGTGCCAGCAGCTTAGCGGCTAGCGGGGTCAATGAGCAGTTCTTC. The full variable domain, in which reference TRBV7-9 and TRBJ2-1 provide the parts outside the CDR3, is DTGVSQNPRHKITKRGQNVTFRCDPISEHNRLYWYRQTLGQGPEFLTYFQNEAQLEKSRLLSDRFSAERPKGSFSTLEIQRTEQGDSAMYLCASSLAASGVNEQFFGPGTRLTVL.

The chain carries TRBV27 and TRBJ2-1, with D maybe TRBD2 (5 bases). The germline V gene has CDR1 MNHEY and CDR2 SMNVEV (reference sequence). Trimming left V 7 bases short and J 5 bases short, with 21 bases between. The CDR3 covers 16 residues. The CDR3 nucleotides are TGTGCCAGCAACCCTTCTAAGTCTAGCCGTAACAATGAGCAGTTCTTC. This encodes CASNPSKSSRNNEQFF.